These 25 T cell receptor beta chains were sequenced from one sample in a study of read filtering for tumor transcriptome and immune sequencing. The library was built from around 0.4 ug RNA with molecular barcoded adaptors for alpha/delta and beta/gamma chains. TCRdb analysed the reads with MiXCR anew, one entry per CDR3 protein. The sample has 62,000 or so distinct CDR3 sequences, 20% to 25% seen once. The sample comprised a population of CD138-negative cells sorted from bone marrow. All receptors come from a donor at least 40 years old with multiple myeloma.

This chain links TRBV13 with TRBJ1-1, with no clear D. Deletions cut 5 bases from V and 3 bases from J, with 10 bases between. The CDR3 loop spans 13 amino acids. Germline V gives CDR1 PRHDT, CDR2 FYEKMQ (reference sequence). The DNA of the CDR3 is TGTGCCAGCAGCCCCCTCCCCGACACTGAAGCTTTCTTT. Its protein is CASSPLPDTEAFF. The full variable domain, rest sourced from reference TRBV13 and TRBJ1-1, is AAGVIQSPRHLIKEKRETATLKCYPIPRHDTVYWYQQGPGQDPQFLISFYEKMQSDKGSIPDRFSAQQFSDYHSELNMSSLELGDSALYFCASSPLPDTEAFFGQGTRLTVV.

This clonotype was seen repeatedly, ten times or more. The rearrangement uses TRBV10-2 and TRBJ1-1; D unclear. V was pared by 8 bases and J by 7 bases, with 11 bases between. CDR1 and CDR2 (germline): WSHSY, SAAADI. The CDR3 is 11 amino acids. DNA for the CDR3: TGCGCCAGCGAAAACATGGGTGAAGCTTTCTTT. It yields the protein CASENMGEAFF.

As DNA, the CDR3 is TGTGCCAGCAGTCCACGCGGGACTAGCGGGAGTACAAATGAGCAGTTCTTC. Translating gives CASSPRGTSGSTNEQFF. V gene TRBV6-5 combines with J gene TRBJ2-1; the match to TRBD2 covers 14 bases. Germline loops: CDR1 MNHEY, CDR2 SVGAGI. The CDR3 has 17 residues. The V gene end was trimmed by 5 bases and the J gene end by 7 bases; junction bases not matched to a gene: 10.

In its sample, this clonotype was seen many times. The chain joins TRBV2 to TRBJ2-6; tentative D call: TRBD2 (5 bases). Deletions cut 8 bases from V and 4 bases from J, with 12 bases between. Germline V gene sequence: CDR1 SNHLY, CDR2 FYNNEI. CDR3 length: 14 residues. The CDR3 is CASSRTPGANVLTF. CDR3 bases: TGTGCCAGCTCGAGGACTCCCGGGGCCAACGTCCTGACTTTC.

In its sample, this clonotype was seen once. Sequence at one end of the junction differs from germline and may be a read error. The chain uses TRBV29-1 and TRBJ2-4; D is perhaps TRBD2 (6 bases). The length of the CDR3 is 11 residues. Per germline, CDR1 SQVTM and CDR2 ANQGSEA. The CDR3 loop is CRGAGRLIQNF. CDR3 sequence (DNA): TGCAGAGGGGCGGGGAGGCTCATTCAGAACTTC.

Note on this clonotype: An end of the junction does not agree with germline; a read error may underlie this. The genes are TRBV4-2 and TRBJ2-1; 7 positions match TRBD1. CDR1 and CDR2 from the germline V gene are LGHNA and YNFKEQ. The CDR3 covers 14 residues. CDR3 sequence (DNA): TGTGCTAGCAGCCGAGAAGGGGGCCAAGACGAGCAGTTCTTC. Translated, it gives CASSREGGQDEQFF.

The gene calls are TRBV19 and TRBJ2-7; D perhaps matches TRBD2 (7 bases). The germline V gene has CDR1 LNHDA and CDR2 SQIVND (reference sequence). V lost 8 bases and J 10 bases, leaving 15 bases between the germline ends. CDR3 size: 11 residues. DNA for the CDR3: TGTGCCAGTGGGGGGGGCACCCGTCAGTACTTC. Protein product: CASGGGTRQYF.

This clonotype was counted ten times or more. The chain carries TRBV4-1 and TRBJ2-7; 9 positions agree with TRBD2. J was trimmed by 7 bases and V by 0 bases; bases with no gene match: 13. Germline CDR1 reads MGHRA; CDR2 reads YSYEKL. The CDR3 sequence is 17 residues long. CDR3: CASSQEPPGGGAQEQYF. The CDR3 DNA sequence: TGCGCCAGCAGCCAAGAGCCCCCAGGCGGGGGGGCCCAAGAGCAGTACTTC.

This clonotype was seen ten or more times. The J gene is TRBJ2-3, the V gene TRBV4-2, with TRBD2 matching 9 bases. CDR3 length: 17 residues. V shed 1 base, J shed 2 bases, and the junction held 7 bases outside the gene matches. Germline V gives CDR1 LGHNA, CDR2 YNFKEQ. The CDR3 DNA sequence: TGTGCCAGCAGCCAAGGGGCGGGGGGGCCGGACACAGATACGCAGTATTTT. Translation: CASSQGAGGPDTDTQYF.

This clonotype was counted many times. J is TRBJ2-1 and V is TRBV6-5; 11 bases are shared with TRBD1. Germline lookup yields CDR1 MNHEY and CDR2 SVGAGI. V lost 6 bases and J lost 3; bases outside the gene matches: 4. This CDR3 is 15 amino acids long. CDR3 sequence reads: CASRPGTGGYNEQFF. The DNA of the CDR3 is TGTGCCAGCAGGCCCGGGACAGGGGGCTACAATGAGCAGTTCTTC.

Ten or more counts support this clonotype. The rearrangement uses TRBV7-9 and TRBJ2-5, with TRBD1 matching over 9 bases. CDR1 and CDR2 (germline): SEHNR, FQNEAQ (reference sequence). The CDR3 spans 14 residues. V lost 4 bases, J lost 5 bases, and 5 bases stayed unmatched. The chain's CDR3 is CASSWTGDGETQYF. The CDR3 DNA follows: TGTGCCAGCAGCTGGACAGGGGATGGCGAGACCCAGTACTTC. Full variable domain (rest looked up from reference TRBV7-9 and TRBJ2-5): DTGVSQNPRHKITKRGQNVTFRCDPISEHNRLYWYRQTLGQGPEFLTYFQNEAQLEKSRLLSDRFSAERPKGSFSTLEIQRTEQGDSAMYLCASSWTGDGETQYFGPGTRLLVL.

This clonotype was seen many times. The chain has TRBV4-1 and TRBJ2-1, with D possibly TRBD2 on 6 matching bases. The CDR3 has 13 residues. V dropped 5 bases and J dropped 6 bases, with 11 bases sitting between them. Germline CDR1 is MGHRA and CDR2 is YSYEKL. This CDR3 reads CASSVTSFNEQFF. The DNA for the CDR3 is TGCGCCAGCAGCGTTACTAGCTTCAATGAGCAGTTCTTC.

Concerning this clonotype: This may come from a read error, since a much larger clone is one base off. J is TRBJ1-4 and V is TRBV3-1; D is uncertain. CDR1 is LGHDT, CDR2 YNNKEL, per germline (reference sequence). The CDR3 consists of 13 residues. The CDR3 bases are TGTGCCAGCAGCCAAGAATCGGTGGATACGCGGTATTTT. Translating gives CASSQESVDTRYF. The variable domain in full, with the rest retrieved from reference TRBV3-1 and TRBJ1-4, is DTAVSQTPKYLVTQMGNDKSIKCEQNLGHDTMYWYKQDSKKFLKIMFSYNNKELIINETVPNRFSPKSPDKAHLNLHINSLELGDSAVYFCASSQESVDTRYFGSGTQLSVL.

This chain joins TRBV28 and TRBJ1-2; D is unclear. V dropped 4 bases and J dropped 6 bases, with 12 bases sitting between them. The CDR3 spans 13 residues. Per the germline V gene, CDR1 is MDHEN and CDR2 is SYDVKM. DNA of the CDR3: TGTGCCAGCAGTTCAGAGGGAGAGGATGGCTACACCTTC. It is translated as CASSSEGEDGYTF.

This clonotype has just a few counts. CDR3 DNA sequence: TGTGCCAGCTCCAAGGCATCCTGGGAGACCCAGTACTTC. This encodes CASSKASWETQYF. The chain uses TRBV18 and TRBJ2-5; D ambiguous. The CDR3 runs to 13 residues. V dropped 6 bases and J dropped 5 bases, with 13 bases sitting between them. Germline CDR1 KGHSH, CDR2 LQKENI.

This clonotype was seen repeatedly, ten times or more. CDR3 region: CATSDLAEGDTQYF. The CDR3 DNA reads TGTGCCACCAGTGATTTGGCCGAGGGAGATACGCAGTATTTT. V usage is TRBV24-1 and J usage is TRBJ2-3; tentatively, D is TRBD2 (5 bases). Per germline, CDR1 KGHDR and CDR2 SFDVKD. The V gene lost 0 bases and the J gene lost 5 bases, with 8 bases spanning the gap. The CDR3 consists of 14 residues.

Concerning this clonotype itself: A much larger clone sits a single nucleotide away, making a read error possible. This sequence joins TRBV7-9 and TRBJ2-2, with D uncertain. The V end lost 4 bases, the J end lost 4 bases, and 13 bases lay between the germline ends. The length of the CDR3 is 15 residues. CDR1 and CDR2 from the germline V gene are SEHNR and FQNEAQ (reference sequence). The CDR3 here is CASSSHTRSTGELFF. Here the CDR3 DNA reads TGTGCCAGCAGCTCCCATACACGGAGCACCGGGGAGCTGTTTTTT.

Many counts were recorded for this clonotype. V gene TRBV29-1 combines with J gene TRBJ2-7; possibly TRBD2 for D (6 bases). The CDR3 runs to 15 residues. Germline CDR1 is SQVTM and CDR2 is ANQGSEA. Trimming took 4 bases from V and 1 from J, leaving 17 bases between them. The CDR3 here is CSVAGLKGLSYEQYF. Here the CDR3 DNA reads TGCAGCGTTGCTGGGCTAAAGGGACTGTCCTACGAGCAGTACTTC.

This clonotype was counted ten times or more. The chain recombines TRBV20-1 with TRBJ2-5, with 8 positions matching TRBD2. The junction had 7 bases not matched to a gene; V was cut back by 0 bases and J by 4 bases. The CDR3 is 15 residues long. Germline lookup yields CDR1 DFQATT and CDR2 SNEGSKA (reference sequence). Here the CDR3 DNA reads TGCAGTGCTAGAGATCGAACTAGCGGATTAGAGACCCAGTACTTC. Residues: CSARDRTSGLETQYF.

This clonotype was counted ten times or more. V usage is TRBV12-3 or TRBV12-4 and J usage is TRBJ1-1; a weak D match, TRBD1 (5 bases). The CDR3 runs 13 residues. V lost 1 base to trimming and J lost 7 bases, with 10 bases between them. CDR3 bases: TGTGCCAGCAGTTTAGGGCAGGGAATTGAAGCTTTCTTT. Amino acids: CASSLGQGIEAFF.

Concerning this clonotype itself: One end of the junction is discordant with germline, which a read error may explain. This rearrangement joins TRBV5-1 to TRBJ1-1, with a possible D match to TRBD1 (5 bases). There are 15 residues in the CDR3. Germline lookup yields CDR1 SGHRS and CDR2 YFSETQ. The CDR3 DNA reads TGCGCCAGCAGCTTGTTGTGGGGCATGGCCACTGAAGCCTTCTTT. Its translation is CASSLLWGMATEAFF.

Comments on this clonotype: A single base separates this from a much larger clone, so it may be a read error. The chain couples TRBV9 to TRBJ2-3; D call uncertain. From germline, CDR1 is SGDLS and CDR2 YYNGEE. The CDR3 is made up of 16 amino acids. As DNA, the CDR3 is TGTGCCAGCAGCGTATCCCCCCGGAGCGACACAGATACGCGGTATTTT. Protein: CASSVSPRSDTDTRYF.

In its sample, this clonotype was seen a few times. The genes are TRBV30 and TRBJ2-7, with D possibly TRBD2 on 6 matching bases. Germline-derived CDR1 and CDR2 are GTSNPN and SVGIG (reference sequence). Trimming took off 0 bases at V and 6 bases at J, with 15 bases between the two ends. The CDR3 sequence is 14 residues long. As DNA, the CDR3 is TGTGCCTGGAGTGTACGGGTAGGAGGGTCCGAGCAGTACTTC. It yields the protein CAWSVRVGGSEQYF.

The sample holds many counts of this clonotype. V usage is TRBV24-1 and J usage is TRBJ2-1; 9 bases fit TRBD2. Germline CDR1 KGHDR, CDR2 SFDVKD. CDR3 length: 14 amino acids. V was pared by 6 bases and J by 6 bases, with 5 bases of the junction left unmatched. The chain's CDR3 is CATSLTSGTNEQFF. CDR3 nucleotide sequence: TGTGCCACCAGTTTGACTAGCGGAACCAATGAGCAGTTCTTC.

This clonotype turned up a few times. The V gene is TRBV18, the J gene TRBJ2-5, with TRBD2 matching over 7 bases. This CDR3 is 18 amino acids long. Losses at the gene ends were 0 bases for V and 2 bases for J; bases not matched to a gene: 12. Germline V gene sequence: CDR1 KGHSH, CDR2 LQKENI. The DNA for the CDR3 is TGTGCCAGCTCACCACCTAGCGGGCAACAAGTCGGGCAAGAGACCCAGTACTTC. The encoded protein is CASSPPSGQQVGQETQYF.